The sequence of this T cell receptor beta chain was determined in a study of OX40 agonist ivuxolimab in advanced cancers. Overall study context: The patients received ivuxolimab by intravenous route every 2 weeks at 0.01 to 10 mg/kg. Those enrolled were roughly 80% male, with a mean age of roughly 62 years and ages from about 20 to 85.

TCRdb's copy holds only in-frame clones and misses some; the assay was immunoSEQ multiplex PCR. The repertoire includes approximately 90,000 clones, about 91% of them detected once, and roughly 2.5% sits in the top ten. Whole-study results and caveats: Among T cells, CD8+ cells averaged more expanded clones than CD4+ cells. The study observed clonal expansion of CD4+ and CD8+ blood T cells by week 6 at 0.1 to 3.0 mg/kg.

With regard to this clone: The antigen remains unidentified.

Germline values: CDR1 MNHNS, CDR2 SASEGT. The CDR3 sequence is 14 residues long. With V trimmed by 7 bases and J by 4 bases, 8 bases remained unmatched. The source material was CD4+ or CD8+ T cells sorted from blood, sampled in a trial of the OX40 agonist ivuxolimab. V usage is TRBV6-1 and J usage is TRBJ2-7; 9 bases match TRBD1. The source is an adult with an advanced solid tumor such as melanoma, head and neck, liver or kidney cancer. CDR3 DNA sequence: TGTGCCAGCAATATCGGGACAGGGAGATACGAGCAGTACTTC. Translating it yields CASNIGTGRYEQYF.